A selection of T cell receptor beta chains follows, all from one sample in a study of CD8 T cells in Susac syndrome. TCRdb called the immunoSEQ multiplex PCR reads again in MiXCR, with one record for every CDR3 protein. The data contain around 130,000 distinct CDR3 sequences, approximately 94% of them singletons. Source material: CD4+ T cells from PBMCs. These TCRs come from a human donor with multiple sclerosis. The CDR3 runs from the conserved cysteine through the conserved F or W. A D gene is named only where the DNA matches it firmly. Expanded clones are given a class, and other clones once, few, many or no size at all.

J: TRBJ1-5
D: .
size: .
V: TRBV6-6
DNA: TGTGCCAGCAGGCAACACGGCAGCAATCAGCCCCAGCATTTT
CDR3: CASRQHGSNQPQHF

J: TRBJ2-3
D: TRBD2
size: .
V: TRBV4-2
DNA: TGTGCCAGCAGCCAAGCCCGGGGGGGCCCAGATACGCAGTATTTT
CDR3: CASSQARGGPDTQYF

J: TRBJ2-2
D: .
size: .
V: TRBV18
DNA: TGTGCCAGCTCACCGGGACACGCGAACACCGGGGAGCTGTTTTTT
CDR3: CASSPGHANTGELFF

J: TRBJ1-1
D: .
size: .
V: TRBV5-1
DNA: TGCGCCAGCAACCTCAGGGGAAGGGACACTGAAGCTTTCTTT
CDR3: CASNLRGRDTEAFF

J: TRBJ2-1
D: TRBD2
size: .
V: TRBV9
DNA: TGTGCCAGCAGCGCAGTCTCTGCGGGGGGCCGTGGTGAGCAGTTCTTC
CDR3: CASSAVSAGGRGEQFF

J: TRBJ2-3
D: .
size: .
V: TRBV7-9
DNA: TGTGCCAGCAGCTTATCGGCACGAGATGGAGATACGCAGTATTTT
CDR3: CASSLSARDGDTQYF

J: TRBJ1-2
D: .
size: .
V: TRBV15
DNA: TGTGCCACCAGCAGTCACCGGGGGTTCTCTAACTATGGCTACACCTTC
CDR3: CATSSHRGFSNYGYTF

J: TRBJ2-7
D: TRBD2
size: .
V: TRBV3-1
DNA: TGTGCCAGCAGCTATAGCGGGGGCTACGAGCAGTACTTC
CDR3: CASSYSGGYEQYF

J: TRBJ1-1
D: .
size: .
V: TRBV5-1
DNA: TGCGCCAGCAGCTTGACTTCGAACACTGAAGCTTTCTTT
CDR3: CASSLTSNTEAFF

J: TRBJ2-2
D: .
size: .
V: TRBV20-1
DNA: TGCAGTGCCAAAAGGGCGTCGAACACCGGGGAGCTGTTTTTT
CDR3: CSAKRASNTGELFF

J: TRBJ2-5
D: .
size: once
V: TRBV4-2
DNA: TGTGCCAGCAGCCCCGGAGACGGGGGTATTCAAGAGACCCAGTACTTC
CDR3: CASSPGDGGIQETQYF

J: TRBJ2-1
D: .
size: .
V: TRBV25-1
DNA: TGTGCCAGCACCAACTTCGCTGAGCAGTTCTTC
CDR3: CASTNFAEQFF

J: TRBJ2-1
D: TRBD2
size: .
V: TRBV11-2
DNA: TGTGCCAGCAGCTCCGTAGGCGGGAGATCCTACAATGAGCAGTTCTTC
CDR3: CASSSVGGRSYNEQFF